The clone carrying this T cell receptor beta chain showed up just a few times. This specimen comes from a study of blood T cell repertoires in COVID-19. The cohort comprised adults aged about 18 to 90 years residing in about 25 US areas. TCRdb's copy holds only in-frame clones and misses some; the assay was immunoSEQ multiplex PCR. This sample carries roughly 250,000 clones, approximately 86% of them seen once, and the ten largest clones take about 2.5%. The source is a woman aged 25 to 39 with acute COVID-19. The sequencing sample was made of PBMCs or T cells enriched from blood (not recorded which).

The CDR3 DNA is TGTGCCAGCAGCTGGGGACAGGGGGTCTCCTACGAGCAGTACTTC. Protein product: CASSWGQGVSYEQYF. The rearrangement joins TRBV7-9 to TRBJ2-7, with TRBD1 matching over 11 bases. Germline V gives CDR1 SEHNR, CDR2 FQNEAQ (reference sequence). The trim removed 4 bases at V and 0 bases at J, leaving 2 bases unmatched. This CDR3 spans 15 amino acids.